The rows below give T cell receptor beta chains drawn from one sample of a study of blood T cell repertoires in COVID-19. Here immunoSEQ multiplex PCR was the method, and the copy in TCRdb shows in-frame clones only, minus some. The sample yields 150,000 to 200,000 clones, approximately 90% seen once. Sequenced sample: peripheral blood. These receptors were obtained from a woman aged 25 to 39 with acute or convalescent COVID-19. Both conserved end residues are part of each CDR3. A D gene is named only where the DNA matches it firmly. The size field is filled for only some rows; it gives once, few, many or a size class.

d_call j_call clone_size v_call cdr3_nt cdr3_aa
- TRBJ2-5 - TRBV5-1 TGCGCCAGCAGCTCCGGGACCTCGGAGGGGGAGACCCAGTACTTC CASSSGTSEGETQYF
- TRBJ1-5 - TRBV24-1 TGTGCCACCAGTGATTCCTGGGCTTATCAGCCCCAGCATTTT CATSDSWAYQPQHF
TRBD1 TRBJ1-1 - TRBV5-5 TGTGCCAGCAGCTTGCTTGGGACAGTGAACACTGAAGCTTTCTTT CASSLLGTVNTEAFF
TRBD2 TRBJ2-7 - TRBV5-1 TGCGCCAGCAGCCGTAGTATCGGACTAGGAACGGAGCAGTACTTC CASSRSIGLGTEQYF
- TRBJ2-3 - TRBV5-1 TGCGCCAGCAGCTTGGCCCCCGGGACTCTAGAAAGATTGAATTTT CASSLAPGTLERLNF
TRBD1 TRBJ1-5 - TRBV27 TGTGCCAGCAGTTTAAACCGCACAGGGGGGAATGGGAGCAATCAGCCCCAGCATTTT CASSLNRTGGNGSNQPQHF
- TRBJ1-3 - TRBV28 TGTGCCAGCGGGAGGAAACAGGTCTACTCTGGAAACACCATATATTTT CASGRKQVYSGNTIYF
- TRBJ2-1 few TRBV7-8 TGTGCCAGCAGCGGGAGTCGAAGTGAGCAGTTCTTC CASSGSRSEQFF
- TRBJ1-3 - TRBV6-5 TGTGCCAGCAGTTATGGAGGATACGGAAACACCATATATTTT CASSYGGYGNTIYF
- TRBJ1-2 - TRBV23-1 TGCGCCAGAAATTGGGGCGACACCCTCGGAAGTGGCTACACCTTC CARNWGDTLGSGYTF
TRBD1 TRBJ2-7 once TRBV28 TGTGCCAGCAGCAGTGGGAGACAGGGGGCTGTGCAGTACTTC CASSSGRQGAVQYF
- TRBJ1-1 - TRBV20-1 TGCAGTGCTAGAGGCGTAAGAGAAGCTTTCTTT CSARGVREAFF
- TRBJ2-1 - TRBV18 TGTGCCAGCTCACCTCGACTAGTCGATCTCTACAATGAGCAGTTCTTC CASSPRLVDLYNEQFF
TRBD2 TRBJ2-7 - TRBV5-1 TGCGCCAGCAGCTTGGGTGGGACTAGCGGGAGCTACGAGCAGTACTTC CASSLGGTSGSYEQYF
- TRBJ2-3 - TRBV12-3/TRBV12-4 TGTGCCAGCAGTTTAGCCGTCACAGATACGCAGTATTTT CASSLAVTDTQYF
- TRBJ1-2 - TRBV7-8 TGTGCCAGCAGCTTTGGGGGCGGGGGTGGCTACACCTTC CASSFGGGGGYTF
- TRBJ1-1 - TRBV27 TGTGCCAGCAGTTTAAGGTGGGGCCTCGGCACTGAAGCTTTCTTT CASSLRWGLGTEAFF
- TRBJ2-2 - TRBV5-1 TGCGCCAGCAGCTTGCTAAAAGCGGACACCGGGGAGCTGTTTTTT CASSLLKADTGELFF
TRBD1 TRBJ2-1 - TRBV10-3 TGTGCCATCAGTGGGTCCCGGGACAGGGTTGAGCAGTTCTTC CAISGSRDRVEQFF
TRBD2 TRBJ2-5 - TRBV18 TGTGCCAGCTCACCCAGCGGGAGCATGGAGACCCAGTACTTC CASSPSGSMETQYF
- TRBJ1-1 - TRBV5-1 TGCGCCAGCAGCTTGACAGGTCCGGACACTGAAGCTTTCTTT CASSLTGPDTEAFF
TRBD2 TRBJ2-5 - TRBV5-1 TGCGCCAGCAGCTTGGGGATAGCGGGAGGTATAGAGACCCAGTACTTC CASSLGIAGGIETQYF